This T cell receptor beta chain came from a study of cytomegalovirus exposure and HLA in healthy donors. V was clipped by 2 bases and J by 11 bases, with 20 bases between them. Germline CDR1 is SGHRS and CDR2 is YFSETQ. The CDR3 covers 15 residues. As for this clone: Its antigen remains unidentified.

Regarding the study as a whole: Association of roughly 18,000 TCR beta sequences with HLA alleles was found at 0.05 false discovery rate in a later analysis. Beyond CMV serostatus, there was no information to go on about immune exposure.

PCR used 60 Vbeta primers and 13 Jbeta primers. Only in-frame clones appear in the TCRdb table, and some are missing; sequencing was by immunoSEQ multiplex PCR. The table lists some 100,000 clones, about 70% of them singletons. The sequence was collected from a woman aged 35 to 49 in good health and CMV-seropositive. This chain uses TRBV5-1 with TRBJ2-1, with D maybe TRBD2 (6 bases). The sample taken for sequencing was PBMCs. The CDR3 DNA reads TGCGCCAGCAGCTTAGACCCGACCGGGACTTCACAGCAGTTCTTC. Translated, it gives CASSLDPTGTSQQFF.